This record looks at one TCR beta chain sequence and its context. This sample is drawn from a study of long-term antiretroviral therapy in people with HIV. Survey-level resolution applied to immunoSEQ assay v3.0. Produced via immunoSEQ multiplex PCR; TCRdb's table is partial and in-frame only. The sample has about 17,000 clones; about 80% are singletons. Germline CDR1 and CDR2: MNHEY and SMNVEV (reference sequence). CDR3 length: 13 amino acids. Trimming removed 3 bases at V and 4 bases at J, with 9 bases between. The TCR was taken from a man between 45 and 60 years old with HIV. The sequences come from unsorted PBMCs, collected 0.3 years before starting antiretroviral therapy. The gene calls are TRBV27 and TRBJ1-1; TRBD1 is a possible D gene (6 bases). The DNA of the CDR3 is TGTGCCAGCAGTTTGGGGGCGTCCACTGAAGCTTTCTTT. Translation gives CASSLGASTEAFF.